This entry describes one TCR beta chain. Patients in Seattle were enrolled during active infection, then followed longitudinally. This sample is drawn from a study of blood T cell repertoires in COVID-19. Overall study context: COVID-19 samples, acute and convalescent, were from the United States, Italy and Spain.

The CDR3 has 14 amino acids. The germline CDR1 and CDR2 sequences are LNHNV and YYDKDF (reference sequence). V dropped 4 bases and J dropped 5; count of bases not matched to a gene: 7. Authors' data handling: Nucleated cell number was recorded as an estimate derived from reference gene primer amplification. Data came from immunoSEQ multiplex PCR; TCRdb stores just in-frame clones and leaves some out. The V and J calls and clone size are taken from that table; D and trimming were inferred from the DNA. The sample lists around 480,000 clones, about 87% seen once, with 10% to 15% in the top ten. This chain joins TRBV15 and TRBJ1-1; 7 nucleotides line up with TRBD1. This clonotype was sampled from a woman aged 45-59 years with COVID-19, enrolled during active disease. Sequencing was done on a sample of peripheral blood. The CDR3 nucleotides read TGTGCCACCAGCATATTAACAGGGGCAACTGAAGCTTTCTTT. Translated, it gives CATSILTGATEAFF.